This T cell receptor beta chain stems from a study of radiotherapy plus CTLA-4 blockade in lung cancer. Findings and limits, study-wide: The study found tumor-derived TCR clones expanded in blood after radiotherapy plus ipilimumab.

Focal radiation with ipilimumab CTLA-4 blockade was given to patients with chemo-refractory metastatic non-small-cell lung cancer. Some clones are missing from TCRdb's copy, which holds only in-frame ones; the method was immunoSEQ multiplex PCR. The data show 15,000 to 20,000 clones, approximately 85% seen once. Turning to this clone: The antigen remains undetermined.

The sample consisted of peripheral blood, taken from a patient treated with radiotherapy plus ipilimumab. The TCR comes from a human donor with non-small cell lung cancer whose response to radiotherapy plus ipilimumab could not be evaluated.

The CDR3 loop reads CASSTSGYNEQFF. The CDR3 coding sequence is TGTGCCAGCAGCACTAGCGGATACAATGAGCAGTTCTTC. The genes are TRBV7-9 and TRBJ2-1, with 8 bases fitting TRBD2. J was trimmed by 4 bases and V by 5 bases; bases with no gene match: 1. This CDR3 has 13 residues. The germline gives CDR1 SEHNR, CDR2 FQNEAQ (reference sequence).